One and the same sample provided the 14 T cell receptor beta chains below, sequenced in a study of CD8+ T cells in alopecia areata. Following extraction, RNA underwent reverse transcription to cDNA, which served as the sequencing template. Assay used: immunoSEQ multiplex PCR; TCRdb lists only in-frame clones, some missing. The sample contains some 180,000 clones, 40% to 65% of which appear only once. Treatment specified: oral pan-JAK inhibitor, 5-10 mg twice daily. The sequencing used CD8+ T cells sorted from blood, collected at week 24, from a patient treated with tofacitinib. These receptors all come from a human donor with alopecia areata.

CDR3 sequence reads: CASSQPDGNEQFF. The CDR3 DNA reads TGCGCCAGCAGCCAACCGGACGGTAATGAGCAGTTCTTC. The chain is built from TRBV4-1 and TRBJ2-1; D unclear. The germline CDR1 and CDR2 sequences are MGHRA and YSYEKL. This CDR3 has 13 residues. The V gene lost 2 bases and the J gene lost 7 bases, with 9 bases spanning the gap.

The rearrangement uses TRBV13 and TRBJ2-7; D may be TRBD2 (5 bases). Trimming removed 5 bases at V and 2 bases at J, with 22 bases between. The CDR3 spans 17 residues. Germline V gene lookup returns CDR1 PRHDT and CDR2 FYEKMQ (reference sequence). This CDR3 is CASSPRVEGQRTYEQYF. The CDR3 nucleotides are TGTGCCAGCAGCCCGCGGGTCGAAGGGCAAAGGACCTACGAGCAGTACTTC.

The table lists this clone with many counts. The chain employs TRBV11-2 and TRBJ2-5; unclear D gene. Deletions cut 1 base from V and 0 bases from J, with 12 bases between. The CDR3 contains 16 residues. The V gene's germline CDR1 is SGHAT and CDR2 FQNNGV. CDR3 protein: CASSLAQATYQETQYF. CDR3 coding DNA: TGTGCCAGCAGCTTAGCCCAGGCCACGTACCAAGAGACCCAGTACTTC.

This chain connects TRBV18 to TRBJ2-7; 7 bases fit TRBD2. The CDR3 sequence is 13 residues long. V lost 3 bases, J lost 6 bases, and 5 bases stayed unmatched. CDR1 and CDR2 (germline): KGHSH, LQKENI. The CDR3 sequence: CASSPPGGGEQYF. CDR3 nucleotide sequence: TGTGCCAGCTCACCTCCTGGGGGGGGCGAGCAGTACTTC.

This clone has a handful of counts. The CDR3 loop reads CASRRGLEAFF. In nucleotides, the CDR3 is TGCGCCAGCAGGAGGGGGCTTGAAGCTTTCTTT. This chain joins TRBV4-1 and TRBJ1-1, with 7 bases matching TRBD1. Unmatched junction bases numbered 2, after V lost 6 bases and J lost 7 bases. Germline V lookup: CDR1 MGHRA, CDR2 YSYEKL. This CDR3 has 11 amino acids.

This clone was seen many times. Other DNA sequences of this sample code for an identical CDR3. This chain joins TRBV7-3 and TRBJ1-1; unclear D gene. Germline CDR1 and CDR2: SGHTA and FQGTGA. The CDR3 consists of 15 residues. The V end was cut by 0 bases, the J end by 0 bases, with 8 bases between. CDR3 amino acids: CASSLTRGMNTEAFF. In DNA, the CDR3 is TGTGCCAGCAGCTTAACGCGAGGTATGAACACTGAAGCTTTCTTT.

This sequence joins TRBV5-1 and TRBJ1-2; D gene unclear. Germline lookup yields CDR1 SGHRS and CDR2 YFSETQ. V was shortened by 1 base and J by 6 bases, with 16 bases between the two germline ends. The CDR3 consists of 15 residues. The CDR3 sequence: CASSLLEHGGDGYTF. CDR3 DNA sequence: TGCGCCAGCAGCTTGTTGGAACATGGTGGGGATGGCTACACCTTC.

The gene calls are TRBV25-1 and TRBJ1-1; possible D gene TRBD1, 6 bases. The CDR3 totals 12 residues. Trimming removed 5 bases at V and 6 bases at J, with 10 bases between. Per the germline V gene, CDR1 is MGHDK and CDR2 is SYGVNS. CDR3 residues: CASSFAGAEAFF. CDR3 DNA: TGTGCCAGCAGTTTTGCAGGGGCTGAAGCTTTCTTT.

This rearrangement joins TRBV7-9 to TRBJ1-1; D gene uncertain. The V and J ends lost 4 bases and 3 bases respectively, with 9 bases between them. Germline values: CDR1 SEHNR, CDR2 FQNEAQ (reference sequence). The CDR3 runs to 13 residues. The CDR3 coding sequence is TGTGCCAGCAGCTCCCCTAAGGACACTGAAGCTTTCTTT. This translates into CASSSPKDTEAFF.

This chain joins TRBV27 and TRBJ1-5, with 7 bases identical to TRBD1. V shed 2 bases and J 4 bases; nucleotides not matched to a gene: 8. The CDR3 runs to 16 residues. CDR1 and CDR2 (germline): MNHEY, SMNVEV (reference sequence). CDR3: CASSLMKGAGNQPQHF. CDR3 nucleotide sequence: TGTGCCAGCAGTTTAATGAAGGGGGCGGGGAATCAGCCCCAGCATTTT.

This chain links TRBV5-1 with TRBJ2-1, with 7 bases that match TRBD1. Germline-derived CDR1 and CDR2 are SGHRS and YFSETQ. With 1 base clipped from V and 10 bases from J, the junction kept 5 bases outside the gene matches. The CDR3 has 13 amino acids. The CDR3: CASSLTTGWEQFF. As DNA, the CDR3 is TGCGCCAGCAGCTTGACGACAGGGTGGGAGCAGTTCTTC.

The rearrangement joins TRBV15 to TRBJ1-3; D ambiguous. Germline CDR1 and CDR2: LNHNV and YYDKDF (reference sequence). V was clipped by 3 bases and J by 0 bases, with 15 bases between them. The CDR3 is 17 amino acids. For the CDR3, the DNA is TGTGCCACCAGCAGTCTCAAATCGGACGGCTCTGGAAACACCATATATTTT. Protein product: CATSSLKSDGSGNTIYF.

V gene TRBV29-1 combines with J gene TRBJ2-7; perhaps D is TRBD1 or TRBD2 (6 bases each). The CDR3 is 13 residues long. From germline, CDR1 is SQVTM and CDR2 ANQGSEA. V was clipped by 4 bases and J by 0 bases, with 10 bases between them. The CDR3, as DNA: TGCAGCGTTGCGGGGGCGAGCTCCTACGAGCAGTACTTC. Translated, it gives CSVAGASSYEQYF.

A single count supports this clone. The genes are TRBV30 and TRBJ1-1; D unclear. Trimming pared 1 base from V and 3 bases from J, leaving 9 bases between. This CDR3 is 13 amino acids long. Germline-derived CDR1 and CDR2 are GTSNPN and SVGIG (reference sequence). The DNA for the CDR3 is TGTGCCTGGAGTGGGTCGGGGTACACTGAAGCTTTCTTT. This codes for CAWSGSGYTEAFF.